This is a list of T cell receptor beta chains from one sample in a study of T cells after posttransplantation cyclophosphamide. Using immunoSEQ multiplex PCR, the repertoire was profiled, and TCRdb retains in-frame clones only, with some absent. The sample shows 10,000 to 15,000 clones, about 85% of them seen only once. Input material: memory CD4+ T cells sorted from PBMCs. Receptors originate from a man aged 45 to 65 in good health, CMV-negative, and a related stem cell transplant donor. Each CDR3 is given with its conserved first and last residue. D genes are given only for firm matches. The size of a clone is reported for some rows only, either as once, few or many, or as a class for expanded clones.

cdr3_length: 15
clone_size: NA
v_call: TRBV10-3
d_call: TRBD2
j_call: TRBJ2-1
cdr3_aa: CAISDPAGTYNEQFF
cdr3_nt: TGTGCCATCAGTGATCCAGCGGGGACCTACAATGAGCAGTTCTTC

cdr3_length: 13
clone_size: NA
v_call: TRBV5-1
d_call: NA
j_call: TRBJ1-3
cdr3_aa: CASSSGEGNTIYF
cdr3_nt: TGCGCCAGCAGCTCGGGGGAAGGAAACACCATATATTTT

cdr3_length: 17
clone_size: NA
v_call: TRBV4-3
d_call: TRBD2
j_call: TRBJ2-3
cdr3_aa: CASSRSGAGDVTDTQYF
cdr3_nt: TGCGCCAGCAGCCGGTCGGGAGCGGGGGATGTCACAGATACGCAGTATTTT

cdr3_length: 17
clone_size: NA
v_call: TRBV5-4
d_call: TRBD2
j_call: TRBJ2-5
cdr3_aa: CASSPSGGGGVRETQYF
cdr3_nt: TGTGCCAGCAGCCCGAGTGGGGGCGGGGGGGTTCGGGAGACCCAGTACTTC

cdr3_length: 16
clone_size: NA
v_call: TRBV11-1
d_call: NA
j_call: TRBJ2-5
cdr3_aa: CASSLRGDSRPKTQYF
cdr3_nt: TGTGCCAGCAGCTTGAGAGGAGACTCACGGCCAAAGACCCAGTACTTC

cdr3_length: 15
clone_size: NA
v_call: TRBV27
d_call: NA
j_call: TRBJ1-4
cdr3_aa: CASSLRGGSGEKLFF
cdr3_nt: TGTGCCAGCAGTTTACGGGGGGGCTCAGGTGAAAAACTGTTTTTT

cdr3_length: 13
clone_size: NA
v_call: TRBV27
d_call: NA
j_call: TRBJ1-4
cdr3_aa: CASSFLPNEKLFF
cdr3_nt: TGTGCCAGCAGTTTCCTACCTAATGAAAAACTGTTTTTT

cdr3_length: 13
clone_size: NA
v_call: TRBV10-3
d_call: NA
j_call: TRBJ2-1
cdr3_aa: CAINGQGGNEQFF
cdr3_nt: TGTGCCATCAACGGCCAGGGGGGTAATGAGCAGTTCTTC

cdr3_length: 18
clone_size: NA
v_call: TRBV5-5
d_call: NA
j_call: TRBJ1-5
cdr3_aa: CASSPGGSPRYSNQPQHF
cdr3_nt: TGTGCCAGCAGCCCCGGGGGGAGCCCCCGATATAGCAATCAGCCCCAGCATTTT

cdr3_length: 12
clone_size: NA
v_call: TRBV6-1
d_call: NA
j_call: TRBJ2-3
cdr3_aa: CASSRDTDTQYF
cdr3_nt: TGTGCCAGCAGTCGGGACACAGATACGCAGTATTTT

cdr3_length: 17
clone_size: NA
v_call: TRBV4-2
d_call: TRBD2
j_call: TRBJ2-1
cdr3_aa: CASSQDRGTSLYNEQFF
cdr3_nt: TGTGCCAGCAGCCAAGATAGGGGGACTAGTCTTTACAATGAGCAGTTCTTC

cdr3_length: 14
clone_size: NA
v_call: TRBV7-3
d_call: NA
j_call: TRBJ1-2
cdr3_aa: CASSLRPGQWGYTF
cdr3_nt: TGTGCCAGCAGCTTAAGACCAGGTCAATGGGGCTACACCTTC

cdr3_length: 13
clone_size: NA
v_call: TRBV7-2
d_call: TRBD2
j_call: TRBJ2-7
cdr3_aa: CASSLGAGGEQYF
cdr3_nt: TGTGCCAGCAGCTTAGGAGCGGGAGGCGAGCAGTACTTC

cdr3_length: 14
clone_size: NA
v_call: TRBV15
d_call: TRBD2
j_call: TRBJ2-3
cdr3_aa: CATLAGGPSDTQYF
cdr3_nt: TGTGCCACCCTAGCGGGGGGGCCTTCAGATACGCAGTATTTT

cdr3_length: 16
clone_size: NA
v_call: TRBV9
d_call: TRBD1
j_call: TRBJ2-2
cdr3_aa: CASSSSGTVNTGELFF
cdr3_nt: TGTGCCAGCAGCTCTTCCGGGACAGTGAACACCGGGGAGCTGTTTTTT

cdr3_length: 17
clone_size: NA
v_call: TRBV19
d_call: TRBD2
j_call: TRBJ2-1
cdr3_aa: CASSIDSPWTGGSEQFF
cdr3_nt: TGTGCCAGTAGTATAGATAGTCCCTGGACGGGAGGGAGTGAGCAGTTCTTC

cdr3_length: 15
clone_size: NA
v_call: TRBV28
d_call: TRBD2
j_call: TRBJ2-3
cdr3_aa: CASSSPSGSSDTQYF
cdr3_nt: TGTGCCAGCAGTTCCCCTAGCGGGAGTTCGGATACGCAGTATTTT

cdr3_length: 14
clone_size: NA
v_call: TRBV29-1
d_call: TRBD1
j_call: TRBJ2-1
cdr3_aa: CSVLGTGVYNEQFF
cdr3_nt: TGCAGCGTCCTGGGGACAGGGGTTTACAATGAGCAGTTCTTC

cdr3_length: 13
clone_size: NA
v_call: TRBV30
d_call: NA
j_call: TRBJ2-3
cdr3_aa: CAWSVGHTDTQYF
cdr3_nt: TGTGCCTGGAGTGTTGGCCACACAGATACGCAGTATTTT

cdr3_length: 14
clone_size: NA
v_call: TRBV27
d_call: NA
j_call: TRBJ1-1
cdr3_aa: CASSYYRVGTEAFF
cdr3_nt: TGTGCCAGCAGTTACTACAGGGTAGGCACTGAAGCTTTCTTT

cdr3_length: 11
clone_size: NA
v_call: TRBV20-1
d_call: NA
j_call: TRBJ1-1
cdr3_aa: CSARLADEAFF
cdr3_nt: TGCAGTGCTAGATTGGCAGATGAAGCTTTCTTT

cdr3_length: 12
clone_size: NA
v_call: TRBV12-2
d_call: NA
j_call: TRBJ2-1
cdr3_aa: CAGRPMYNEQFF
cdr3_nt: TGTGCAGGTCGCCCCATGTACAATGAGCAGTTCTTC

cdr3_length: 12
clone_size: NA
v_call: TRBV11-2
d_call: TRBD1
j_call: TRBJ2-5
cdr3_aa: CASSPTDRVQYF
cdr3_nt: TGTGCCAGCAGCCCTACGGACAGGGTGCAGTACTTC

cdr3_length: 18
clone_size: NA
v_call: TRBV6-1
d_call: TRBD1
j_call: TRBJ1-4
cdr3_aa: CASSASRTGGGWDEKLFF
cdr3_nt: TGTGCCAGCAGTGCGTCCCGGACAGGGGGGGGCTGGGATGAAAAACTGTTTTTT

cdr3_length: 15
clone_size: NA
v_call: TRBV5-4
d_call: NA
j_call: TRBJ2-1
cdr3_aa: CASSSSGTLYNEQFF
cdr3_nt: TGTGCCAGCAGCTCCTCAGGTACCCTCTACAATGAGCAGTTCTTC

cdr3_length: 16
clone_size: NA
v_call: TRBV5-4
d_call: TRBD2
j_call: TRBJ2-1
cdr3_aa: CASSLGGAGSHNEQFF
cdr3_nt: TGTGCCAGCAGCTTAGGTGGAGCGGGGTCTCACAATGAGCAGTTCTTC

cdr3_length: 13
clone_size: once
v_call: TRBV11-3
d_call: NA
j_call: TRBJ2-3
cdr3_aa: CASSLGPTDTQYF
cdr3_nt: TGTGCCAGCAGCTTAGGGCCTACAGATACGCAGTATTTT

cdr3_length: 16
clone_size: NA
v_call: TRBV19
d_call: TRBD2
j_call: TRBJ2-5
cdr3_aa: CASSIPSGGNQETQYF
cdr3_nt: TGTGCCAGTAGTATCCCCAGCGGGGGTAACCAAGAGACCCAGTACTTC

cdr3_length: 15
clone_size: NA
v_call: TRBV4-1
d_call: NA
j_call: TRBJ2-1
cdr3_aa: CASSQGGLGRTEQFF
cdr3_nt: TGCGCCAGCAGCCAAGGAGGGCTAGGGAGGACTGAGCAGTTCTTC

cdr3_length: 13
clone_size: once
v_call: TRBV6-6
d_call: NA
j_call: TRBJ2-5
cdr3_aa: CASSYAGQETQYF
cdr3_nt: TGTGCCAGCAGTTACGCAGGCCAAGAGACCCAGTACTTC

cdr3_length: 13
clone_size: NA
v_call: TRBV29-1
d_call: NA
j_call: TRBJ1-1
cdr3_aa: CSALGGMNTEAFF
cdr3_nt: TGCAGCGCCCTGGGAGGTATGAACACTGAAGCTTTCTTT

cdr3_length: 13
clone_size: NA
v_call: TRBV7-9
d_call: NA
j_call: TRBJ1-5
cdr3_aa: CASSASRDQPQHF
cdr3_nt: TGTGCCAGCAGCGCGAGCAGGGATCAGCCCCAGCATTTT

cdr3_length: 14
clone_size: few
v_call: TRBV2
d_call: NA
j_call: TRBJ2-1
cdr3_aa: CASSEARPDNEQFF
cdr3_nt: TGTGCCAGCAGTGAAGCTCGCCCGGACAATGAGCAGTTCTTC

cdr3_length: 16
clone_size: NA
v_call: TRBV7-8
d_call: TRBD2
j_call: TRBJ2-1
cdr3_aa: CASSLAVPGLANEQFF
cdr3_nt: TGTGCCAGCAGCTTAGCGGTACCGGGACTAGCAAATGAGCAGTTCTTC

cdr3_length: 14
clone_size: NA
v_call: TRBV7-9
d_call: NA
j_call: TRBJ2-7
cdr3_aa: CASSPQGSSYEQYF
cdr3_nt: TGTGCCAGCAGCCCGCAGGGTAGCTCCTACGAGCAGTACTTC

cdr3_length: 16
clone_size: NA
v_call: TRBV5-4
d_call: NA
j_call: TRBJ2-7
cdr3_aa: CASSPGGASGSYEQYF
cdr3_nt: TGTGCCAGCAGCCCTGGGGGGGCTAGCGGCTCCTACGAGCAGTACTTC

cdr3_length: 17
clone_size: NA
v_call: TRBV5-4
d_call: TRBD2
j_call: TRBJ2-7
cdr3_aa: CASSTGTSGVLPYEQYF
cdr3_nt: TGTGCCAGCAGCACCGGGACTAGCGGGGTCCTCCCCTACGAGCAGTACTTC

cdr3_length: 13
clone_size: NA
v_call: TRBV6-1
d_call: NA
j_call: TRBJ2-7
cdr3_aa: CATHDSTPGEQYF
cdr3_nt: TGTGCCACCCATGACTCAACCCCTGGAGAGCAGTACTTC

cdr3_length: 14
clone_size: NA
v_call: TRBV19
d_call: TRBD1
j_call: TRBJ1-6
cdr3_aa: CASRTGEDSSPLHF
cdr3_nt: TGTGCCAGTAGGACAGGGGAGGATTCTTCACCCCTCCACTTT

cdr3_length: 15
clone_size: NA
v_call: TRBV4-1
d_call: TRBD2
j_call: TRBJ2-3
cdr3_aa: CASSQAGGATDTQYF
cdr3_nt: TGCGCCAGCAGCCAAGCGGGGGGGGCAACAGATACGCAGTATTTT

cdr3_length: 14
clone_size: NA
v_call: TRBV18
d_call: NA
j_call: TRBJ2-2
cdr3_aa: CASSPLGDSGELFF
cdr3_nt: TGTGCCAGCTCTCCCCTAGGAGATTCCGGGGAGCTGTTTTTT

cdr3_length: 16
clone_size: NA
v_call: TRBV7-3
d_call: TRBD2
j_call: TRBJ2-7
cdr3_aa: CASSLTGTSGSYEQYF
cdr3_nt: TGTGCCAGCAGCTTAACTGGGACTAGCGGTTCTTACGAGCAGTACTTC

cdr3_length: 16
clone_size: NA
v_call: TRBV5-1
d_call: NA
j_call: TRBJ1-2
cdr3_aa: CASSLYGTPDNYGYTF
cdr3_nt: TGCGCCAGCAGCTTATACGGGACACCGGACAACTATGGCTACACCTTC

cdr3_length: 13
clone_size: NA
v_call: TRBV6-5
d_call: NA
j_call: TRBJ1-2
cdr3_aa: CASSGRGAGGYTF
cdr3_nt: TGTGCCAGCAGCGGCCGGGGGGCGGGGGGCTACACCTTC

cdr3_length: 14
clone_size: NA
v_call: TRBV7-2
d_call: NA
j_call: TRBJ2-7
cdr3_aa: CASRDSLLPYEQYF
cdr3_nt: TGTGCCAGCAGAGACAGTTTACTACCCTACGAGCAGTACTTC